The 5 T cell receptor beta chains presented below share a single source sample, sequenced in a study of cytomegalovirus exposure and HLA in healthy donors. The PCR was carried out with 60 Vbeta primers and 13 Jbeta primers. Using immunoSEQ multiplex PCR, the repertoire was profiled, and TCRdb retains in-frame clones only, with some absent. The sample records hundreds of thousands of clones, around four fifths being singletons. Sequenced input: PBMCs. The source is a woman aged 40 to 50 in good health and CMV-seronegative.

The V and J genes are TRBV6-1 and TRBJ2-7; TRBD1 is a possible D gene (6 bases). Germline values: CDR1 MNHNS, CDR2 SASEGT. The CDR3 has 12 amino acids. V lost 4 bases and J 2 bases, leaving 6 bases between the germline ends. The CDR3 bases are TGTGCCAGCAGTGGACAGGCCTACGAGCAGTACTTC. It is translated as CASSGQAYEQYF.

The J gene is TRBJ1-1, the V gene TRBV5-1; D gene unclear. This CDR3 region has 15 residues. V lost 0 bases and J lost 4, with 13 bases in between. The germline gives CDR1 SGHRS, CDR2 YFSETQ. CDR3 DNA sequence: TGCGCCAGCAGCTTGGGCACAACAAGCGGCACTGAAGCTTTCTTT. This gives the protein CASSLGTTSGTEAFF.

The chain recombines TRBV30 with TRBJ1-1, with a tentative D call TRBD1 (6 bases). CDR1 is GTSNPN and CDR2 is SVGIG in the germline V gene (reference sequence). Trimming shortened V by 0 bases and J by 0 bases, and 11 bases separated the two germline ends. This CDR3 has 15 amino acids. CDR3 sequence reads: CAWSVGTTMNTEAFF. The CDR3 DNA sequence: TGTGCCTGGAGTGTCGGGACAACCATGAACACTGAAGCTTTCTTT. The variable domain in full, completed from reference TRBV30 and TRBJ1-1, reads SQTIHQWPATLVQPVGSPLSLECTVEGTSNPNLYWYRQAAGRGLQLLFYSVGIGQISSEVPQNLSASRPQDRQFILSSKKLLLSDSGFYLCAWSVGTTMNTEAFFGQGTRLTVV.

This sequence joins TRBV6-4 and TRBJ1-1, with no clear D. V lost 4 bases, J lost 2 bases, and 8 bases lay in between. The germline V gene has CDR1 MRHNA and CDR2 SNTAGT. The CDR3 consists of 13 residues. CDR3 loop: CASSVGSNTEAFF. The DNA for the CDR3 is TGTGCCAGCAGTGTTGGCAGTAACACTGAAGCTTTCTTT.

The CDR3 region is CASSQVDLGLAGDNEQFF. CDR3 bases: TGCGCCAGCAGCCAAGTCGATCTGGGGCTAGCGGGGGACAATGAGCAGTTCTTC. The J gene is TRBJ2-1, the V gene TRBV4-1; 10 nucleotides agree with TRBD2. The germline V gene has CDR1 MGHRA and CDR2 YSYEKL. V shed 1 base, J shed 5 bases, and the junction held 11 bases outside the gene matches. This CDR3 comprises 18 residues.